Listed here are 20 T cell receptor beta chains from one sample, sequenced in a study of cytomegalovirus exposure and HLA in healthy donors. In the PCR, 60 Vbeta and 13 Jbeta primers were used. TCRdb's table, derived via immunoSEQ multiplex PCR, lists solely in-frame clones and lacks some. The data show about 120,000 clones, nearly 80% seen once. Sequences were obtained from PBMCs. The origin of the receptors is a middle-aged woman in good health and CMV-seronegative.

The chain couples TRBV7-9 to TRBJ2-1, with 8 bases lining up with TRBD2. V dropped 5 bases and J dropped 4; count of bases not matched to a gene: 16. This CDR3 comprises 18 residues. CDR1 and CDR2 from the germline V gene are SEHNR and FQNEAQ (reference sequence). The CDR3 DNA sequence: TGTGCCAGCAGCCCGGCACGGGGGTTTTCTAGCGGGTACAATGAGCAGTTCTTC. Translation gives CASSPARGFSSGYNEQFF.

This sequence joins TRBV21-1 and TRBJ2-5; TRBD1 reflects the table's D call only, with no check against the DNA. TRBV21-1 is a pseudogene segment. This CDR3 comprises 16 residues. As DNA, the CDR3 is TGTGCCAGCAGAGGGACAGGGGTGTCCCACCAAGAGACCCAGTACTTC. This codes for CASRGTGVSHQETQYF.

J is TRBJ1-4 and V is TRBV7-2; D unresolved. Germline V lookup: CDR1 SGHTA, CDR2 FQGNSA. The V gene lost 5 bases and the J gene lost 7 bases, with 11 bases spanning the gap. The CDR3 loop spans 13 amino acids. CDR3 residues: CASSTSRSEKLFF. The DNA for the CDR3 is TGTGCCAGCAGCACCAGTAGGAGTGAAAAACTGTTTTTT. Full variable domain (missing parts from reference TRBV7-2 and TRBJ1-4): GAGVSQSPSNKVTEKGKDVELRCDPISGHTALYWYRQSLGQGLEFLIYFQGNSAPDKSGLPSDRFSAERTGGSVSTLTIQRTQQEDSAVYLCASSTSRSEKLFFGSGTQLSVL.

In DNA, the CDR3 is TGTGCCAGCAGCACCCGACAGGGGGGTAACTATGGCTACACCTTC. This codes for CASSTRQGGNYGYTF. The rearrangement uses TRBV6-1 and TRBJ1-2; 9 bases are shared with TRBD1. Germline-derived CDR1 and CDR2 are MNHNS and SASEGT. The CDR3 consists of 15 residues. V lost 6 bases, J lost 1 base, and 6 bases stayed unmatched.

There are a few counts of this clone. This rearrangement joins TRBV29-1 to TRBJ1-2, with 9 bases identical to TRBD1. The V segment lost 4 bases and the J segment 4 bases; nucleotides outside the gene matches: 4. The CDR3 is 13 amino acids. Germline CDR1 SQVTM, CDR2 ANQGSEA. Here the CDR3 DNA reads TGCAGCGTTGTGACAGGGGGGGGCTATGGCTACACCTTC. Residues: CSVVTGGGYGYTF.

With respect to this clone: No DNA is shown, since the ends of the CDR3 on it are uncertain; the CDR3 is the one TCRdb lists. The chain combines TRBV5-1 with TRBJ1-4. 18 amino acids form the CDR3, both terminal residues included. Germline V gene data show CDR1 as SGHRS and CDR2 as YFSETQ. Here the CDR3 reads CASSLEVRGDFGNGKLFF.

The table lists this clone with a few counts. The V call is TRBV7-2, the J call TRBJ2-3; TRBD1 might be the D (6 bases). Trimming took 5 bases from V and 1 from J, leaving 10 bases between them. Germline V gene sequence: CDR1 SGHTA, CDR2 FQGNSA. The CDR3 runs 14 residues. DNA for the CDR3: TGTGCCAGCAGCCCGAGGACAGGCACAGATACGCAGTATTTT. Protein: CASSPRTGTDTQYF.

The chain uses TRBV27 and TRBJ1-4; D call uncertain. V shed 2 bases and J shed 4 bases, with 11 bases lying between them. This CDR3 is 15 amino acids long. In germline, CDR1 is MNHEY, CDR2 SMNVEV (reference sequence). CDR3 nucleotides: TGTGCCAGCAGTTTAGACCGAGGGATTAATGAAAAACTGTTTTTT. Its protein product is CASSLDRGINEKLFF.

CDR3 DNA: TGTGCCAGCAGCAGAGATCCGGTGGATGAGCAGTTCTTC. Its translation is CASSRDPVDEQFF. The rearrangement links TRBV7-6 to TRBJ2-1, with D unresolved. Trimming shortened V by 5 bases and J by 8 bases, and 13 bases separated the two germline ends. The CDR3 runs to 13 residues. The germline V gene encodes CDR1 SGHVS and CDR2 FNYEAQ.

The rearrangement joins TRBV5-1 to TRBJ2-7; 7 nucleotides align to TRBD1. The CDR3 consists of 14 residues. The trim removed 2 bases at V and 5 bases at J, leaving 7 bases unmatched. Germline-derived CDR1 and CDR2 are SGHRS and YFSETQ. CDR3: CASSFGQASDEQYF. As DNA, the CDR3 is TGCGCCAGCAGCTTTGGACAGGCGTCGGACGAGCAGTACTTC.

The chain recombines TRBV4-2 with TRBJ2-7; 9 nucleotides agree with TRBD2. There are 16 residues in the CDR3. With V trimmed by 0 bases and J by 9 bases, 12 bases remained unmatched. Germline CDR1 reads LGHNA; CDR2 reads YNFKEQ. In DNA, the CDR3 is TGTGCCAGCAGCCAAGAGGGGCTAGCGGGACTTTCTGCGCAGTACTTC. This sequence encodes CASSQEGLAGLSAQYF.

This chain joins TRBV28 and TRBJ2-7, with 7 bases matching TRBD1. V was pared by 6 bases and J by 0 bases, with 14 bases of the junction left unmatched. Germline assignment: CDR1 MDHEN and CDR2 SYDVKM. This CDR3 contains 17 residues. For the CDR3, the DNA is TGTGCCAGCAGCCCCCGTCCGGGACAGCGACCCTCCTACGAGCAGTACTTC. Its translation: CASSPRPGQRPSYEQYF.

The chain recombines TRBV27 with TRBJ2-7, with no clear D. Looked up from germline, CDR1 is MNHEY and CDR2 is SMNVEV (reference sequence). The CDR3 loop spans 14 amino acids. V was clipped by 5 bases and J by 0 bases, with 11 bases between them. The CDR3 spells CASSPILSSYEQYF. The DNA for the CDR3 is TGTGCCAGCAGTCCGATCCTGAGCTCCTACGAGCAGTACTTC.

The V and J genes are TRBV5-1 and TRBJ1-5, with a possible D match to TRBD1 (6 bases). V was clipped by 0 bases and J by 2 bases, with 6 bases between them. The CDR3 totals 14 residues. Germline V gene lookup returns CDR1 SGHRS and CDR2 YFSETQ. The CDR3 protein is CASSLGGRNQPQHF. CDR3 DNA sequence: TGCGCCAGCAGCTTGGGGGGGCGCAATCAGCCCCAGCATTTT.

The genes are TRBV11-1 and TRBJ2-5; 9 bases map to TRBD1. The germline CDR1 and CDR2 sequences are SGHAT and FQDESV (reference sequence). CDR3 length: 15 residues. Losses at the gene ends were 3 bases for V and 4 bases for J; bases not matched to a gene: 6. The CDR3 DNA follows: TGTGCCAGCAGCTTTAACAGGGGGCAGGGAGAGACCCAGTACTTC. This codes for CASSFNRGQGETQYF.

In the case of this clone: Relative to the germline gene, one junction end is altered; a read error may explain this. The chain recombines TRBV7-9 with TRBJ1-1; TRBD1 is a possible D gene (6 bases). The CDR3 spans 15 residues. CDR1 and CDR2 from the germline V gene are SEHNR and FQNEAQ (reference sequence). CDR3 sequence: CATSLGGGVNTEAFF. In DNA, the CDR3 is TGTGCCACCAGCTTAGGGGGAGGGGTGAACACTGAAGCTTTCTTT.

The J gene is TRBJ2-1, the V gene TRBV7-3; perhaps TRBD2 as D (5 bases). The CDR3 runs to 12 residues. V was pared by 3 bases and J by 8 bases, with 8 bases between. Germline CDR1 and CDR2: SGHTA and FQGTGA. CDR3 DNA: TGTGCCAGCAGCTTTTCCGGGGATGAGCAGTTCTTC. Its translation: CASSFSGDEQFF.

The gene calls are TRBV7-9 and TRBJ2-7, with 7 bases fitting TRBD2. This CDR3 is 16 amino acids long. V lost 4 bases, J lost 5 bases, and 14 bases stayed unmatched. Per the germline V gene, CDR1 is SEHNR and CDR2 is FQNEAQ (reference sequence). The chain's CDR3 is CASSSPPSGVSHEQYF. The DNA of the CDR3 is TGTGCCAGCAGCTCACCCCCTAGCGGAGTAAGCCACGAGCAGTACTTC.

The J gene is TRBJ1-1, the V gene TRBV27, with D perhaps matching TRBD1 (5 bases). The CDR3 runs to 11 residues. Germline V lookup: CDR1 MNHEY, CDR2 SMNVEV (reference sequence). V was cut by 6 bases and J by 10 bases, with 12 bases left in between. CDR3 in DNA: TGTGCCAGCAGGGAGGGACGGGCAGCTTTCTTT. It translates to CASREGRAAFF.

The chain combines TRBV27 with TRBJ2-7, with 9 bases that match TRBD2. The trim removed 4 bases at V and 0 bases at J, leaving 13 bases unmatched. Looked up from germline, CDR1 is MNHEY and CDR2 is SMNVEV (reference sequence). The CDR3 has 18 amino acids. CDR3 nucleotides: TGTGCCAGCAGTTCCCAAGTGGCGGGACTAGCTAGCTCCTACGAGCAGTACTTC. Translated, it gives CASSSQVAGLASSYEQYF.